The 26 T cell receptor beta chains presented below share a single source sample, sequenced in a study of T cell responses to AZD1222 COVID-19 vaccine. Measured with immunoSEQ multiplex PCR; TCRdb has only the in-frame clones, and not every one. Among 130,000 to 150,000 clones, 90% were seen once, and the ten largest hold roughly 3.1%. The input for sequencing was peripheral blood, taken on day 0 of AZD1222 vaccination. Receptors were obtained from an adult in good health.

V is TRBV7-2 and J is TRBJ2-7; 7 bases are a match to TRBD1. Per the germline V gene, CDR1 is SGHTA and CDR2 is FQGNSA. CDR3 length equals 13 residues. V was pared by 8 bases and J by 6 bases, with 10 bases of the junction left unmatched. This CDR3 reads CASGEKGGFEQYF. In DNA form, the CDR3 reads TGTGCCAGCGGGGAGAAAGGGGGCTTCGAGCAGTACTTC.

In nucleotides, the CDR3 is TGCGCAGGGGTGACAGGGATGAACACTGAAGCTTTCTTT. Amino acids: CAGVTGMNTEAFF. The chain carries TRBV29-1 and TRBJ1-1, with 7 bases that match TRBD1. Germline V gene lookup returns CDR1 SQVTM and CDR2 ANQGSEA. The CDR3 spans 13 residues.

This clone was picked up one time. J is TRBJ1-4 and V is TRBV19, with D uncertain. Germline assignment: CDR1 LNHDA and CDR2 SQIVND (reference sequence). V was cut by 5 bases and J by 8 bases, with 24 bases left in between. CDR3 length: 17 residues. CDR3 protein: CASSQPATRFHTEKLFF. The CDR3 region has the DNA TGTGCCAGTAGTCAGCCGGCCACAAGATTTCATACCGAAAAACTGTTTTTT. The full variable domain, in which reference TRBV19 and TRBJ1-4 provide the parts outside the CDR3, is DGGITQSPKYLFRKEGQNVTLSCEQNLNHDAMYWYRQDPGQGLRLIYYSQIVNDFQKGDIAEGYSVSREKKESFPLTVTSAQKNPTAFYLCASSQPATRFHTEKLFFGSGTQLSVL.

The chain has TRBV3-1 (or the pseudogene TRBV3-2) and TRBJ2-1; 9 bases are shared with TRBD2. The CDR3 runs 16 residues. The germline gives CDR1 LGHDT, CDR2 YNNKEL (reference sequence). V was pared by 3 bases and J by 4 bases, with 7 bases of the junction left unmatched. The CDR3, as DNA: TGTGCCAGCAGCCATCGCGGGAGGGACCCATACAATGAGCAGTTCTTC. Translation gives CASSHRGRDPYNEQFF.

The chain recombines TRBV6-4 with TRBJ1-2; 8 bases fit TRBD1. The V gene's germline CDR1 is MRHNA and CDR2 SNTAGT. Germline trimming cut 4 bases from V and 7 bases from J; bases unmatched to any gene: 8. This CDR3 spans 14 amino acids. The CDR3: CASSVDRGSGGYTF. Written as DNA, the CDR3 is TGTGCCAGCAGTGTAGACAGGGGATCCGGTGGCTACACCTTC.

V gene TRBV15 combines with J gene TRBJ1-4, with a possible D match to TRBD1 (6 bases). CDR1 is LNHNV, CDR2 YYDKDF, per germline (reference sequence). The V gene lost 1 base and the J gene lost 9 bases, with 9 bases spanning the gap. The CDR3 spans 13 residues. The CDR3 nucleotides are TGTGCCACCAGCAGAGGCGACAGGAAAAAACTGTTTTTT. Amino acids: CATSRGDRKKLFF.

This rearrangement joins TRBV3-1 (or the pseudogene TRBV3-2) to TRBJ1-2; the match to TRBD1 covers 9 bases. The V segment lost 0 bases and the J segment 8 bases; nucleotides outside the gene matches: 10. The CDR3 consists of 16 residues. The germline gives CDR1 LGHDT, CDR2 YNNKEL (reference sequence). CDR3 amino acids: CASSQETGTGTSGYTF. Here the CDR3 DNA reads TGTGCCAGCAGCCAAGAAACCGGGACAGGGACCTCCGGCTACACCTTC.

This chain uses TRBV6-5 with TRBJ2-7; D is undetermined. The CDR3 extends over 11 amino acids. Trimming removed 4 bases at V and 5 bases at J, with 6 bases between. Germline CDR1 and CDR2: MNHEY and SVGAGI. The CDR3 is CASSSPNEQYF. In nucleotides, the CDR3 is TGTGCCAGCAGTTCCCCGAACGAGCAGTACTTC.

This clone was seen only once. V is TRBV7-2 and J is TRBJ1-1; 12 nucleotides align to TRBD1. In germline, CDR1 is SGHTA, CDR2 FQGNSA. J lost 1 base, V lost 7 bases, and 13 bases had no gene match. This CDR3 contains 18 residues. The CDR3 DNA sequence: TGTGCCAGCATCCCTTCTTTGGGACAGGGGGCGAAGAACACTGAAGCTTTCTTT. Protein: CASIPSLGQGAKNTEAFF.

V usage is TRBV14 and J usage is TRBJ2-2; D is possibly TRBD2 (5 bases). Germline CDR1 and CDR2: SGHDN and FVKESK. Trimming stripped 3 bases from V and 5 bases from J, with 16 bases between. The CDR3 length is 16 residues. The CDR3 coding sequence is TGTGCCAGCAGCCAGCGGGCTTTAAGAGGTACCGGGGAGCTGTTTTTT. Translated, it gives CASSQRALRGTGELFF.

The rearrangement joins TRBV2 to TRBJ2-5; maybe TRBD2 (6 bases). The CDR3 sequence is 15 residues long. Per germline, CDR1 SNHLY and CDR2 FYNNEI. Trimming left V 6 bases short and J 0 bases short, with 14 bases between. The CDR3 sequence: CASRGGWGDQETQYF. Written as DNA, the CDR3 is TGTGCCAGCAGGGGCGGGTGGGGGGACCAAGAGACCCAGTACTTC.

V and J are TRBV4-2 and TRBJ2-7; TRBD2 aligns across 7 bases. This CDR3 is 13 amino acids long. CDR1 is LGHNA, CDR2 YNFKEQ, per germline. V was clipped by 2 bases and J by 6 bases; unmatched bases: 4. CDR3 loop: CASSQPREGEQYF. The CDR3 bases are TGTGCCAGCAGCCAACCCAGGGAGGGCGAGCAGTACTTC.

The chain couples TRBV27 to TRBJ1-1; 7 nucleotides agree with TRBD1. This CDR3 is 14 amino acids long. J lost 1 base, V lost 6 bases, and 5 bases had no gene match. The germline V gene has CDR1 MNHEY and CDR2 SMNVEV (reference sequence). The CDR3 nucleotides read TGTGCCAGCAGACCCCGGACAGGGAACACTGAAGCTTTCTTT. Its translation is CASRPRTGNTEAFF.

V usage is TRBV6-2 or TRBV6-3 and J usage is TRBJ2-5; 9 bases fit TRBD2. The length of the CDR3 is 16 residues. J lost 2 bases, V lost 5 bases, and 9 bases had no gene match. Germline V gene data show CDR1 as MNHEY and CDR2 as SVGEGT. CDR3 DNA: TGTGCCAGCAGTGACCTACTAGCGGGCCAGCAAGAGACCCAGTACTTC. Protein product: CASSDLLAGQQETQYF.

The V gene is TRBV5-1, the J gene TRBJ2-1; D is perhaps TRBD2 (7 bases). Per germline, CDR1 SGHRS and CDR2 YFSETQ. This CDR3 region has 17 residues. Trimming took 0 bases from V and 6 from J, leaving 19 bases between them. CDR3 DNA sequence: TGCGCCAGCAGCTTGGCCTTACGGGGGGCAGGCTCCAATGAGCAGTTCTTC. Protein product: CASSLALRGAGSNEQFF. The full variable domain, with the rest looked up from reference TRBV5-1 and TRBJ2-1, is KAGVTQTPRYLIKTRGQQVTLSCSPISGHRSVSWYQQTPGQGLQFLFEYFSETQRNKGNFPGRFSGRQFSNSRSEMNVSTLELGDSALYLCASSLALRGAGSNEQFFGPGTRLTVL.

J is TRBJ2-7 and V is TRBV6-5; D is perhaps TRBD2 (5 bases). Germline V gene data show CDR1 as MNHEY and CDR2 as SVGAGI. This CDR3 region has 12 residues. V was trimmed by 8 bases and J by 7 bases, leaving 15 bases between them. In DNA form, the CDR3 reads TGTGCCAGCTCCCTAGGGAGTGGGGAGCAGTACTTC. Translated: CASSLGSGEQYF.

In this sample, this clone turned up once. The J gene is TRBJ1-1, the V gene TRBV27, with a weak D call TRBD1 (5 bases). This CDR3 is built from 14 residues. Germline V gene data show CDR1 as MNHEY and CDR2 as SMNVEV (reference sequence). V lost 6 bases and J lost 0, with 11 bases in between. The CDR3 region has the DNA TGTGCCAGCAGACCGGGACGGATGAACACTGAAGCTTTCTTT. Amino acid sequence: CASRPGRMNTEAFF.

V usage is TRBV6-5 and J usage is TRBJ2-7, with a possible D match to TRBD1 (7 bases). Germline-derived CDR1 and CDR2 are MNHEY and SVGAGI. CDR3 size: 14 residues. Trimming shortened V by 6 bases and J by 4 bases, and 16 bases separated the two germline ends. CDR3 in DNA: TGTGCCAGCAGATCCCCGACAGGGACTTACGAGCAGTACTTC. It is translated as CASRSPTGTYEQYF.

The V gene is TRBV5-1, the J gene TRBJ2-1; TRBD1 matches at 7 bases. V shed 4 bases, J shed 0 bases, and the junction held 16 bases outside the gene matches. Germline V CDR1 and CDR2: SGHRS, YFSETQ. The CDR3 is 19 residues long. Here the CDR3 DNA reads TGCGCCAGCAGCGGAAGGGACAGCGGAATTTTAAGCTCCTACAATGAGCAGTTCTTC. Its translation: CASSGRDSGILSSYNEQFF. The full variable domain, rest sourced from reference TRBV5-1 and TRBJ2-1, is KAGVTQTPRYLIKTRGQQVTLSCSPISGHRSVSWYQQTPGQGLQFLFEYFSETQRNKGNFPGRFSGRQFSNSRSEMNVSTLELGDSALYLCASSGRDSGILSSYNEQFFGPGTRLTVL.

In DNA form, the CDR3 reads TGTGCCTGGGCTAGACAGGGCGGTCAGCCCCAGCATTTT. This sequence encodes CAWARQGGQPQHF. The gene calls are TRBV30 and TRBJ1-5; 7 bases match TRBD1. The V and J ends lost 5 bases and 6 bases, in that order; junction bases with no gene match: 7. CDR1 GTSNPN and CDR2 SVGIG come from the germline V gene (reference sequence). The CDR3 contains 13 residues.

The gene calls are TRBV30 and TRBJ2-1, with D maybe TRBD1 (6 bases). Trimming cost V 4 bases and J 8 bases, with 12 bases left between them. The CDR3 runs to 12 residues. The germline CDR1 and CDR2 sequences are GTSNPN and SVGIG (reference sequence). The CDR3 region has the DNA TGTGCCTGGACCCAGGGGACACATGAGCAGTTCTTC. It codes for CAWTQGTHEQFF.

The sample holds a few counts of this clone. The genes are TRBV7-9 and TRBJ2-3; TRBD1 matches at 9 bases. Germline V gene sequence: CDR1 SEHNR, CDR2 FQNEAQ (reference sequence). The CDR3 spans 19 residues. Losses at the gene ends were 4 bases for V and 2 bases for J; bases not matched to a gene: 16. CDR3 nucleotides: TGTGCCAGCAGCTCAAGAATTCCCGGGACAGGGAGATTCACAGATACGCAGTATTTT. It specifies CASSSRIPGTGRFTDTQYF.

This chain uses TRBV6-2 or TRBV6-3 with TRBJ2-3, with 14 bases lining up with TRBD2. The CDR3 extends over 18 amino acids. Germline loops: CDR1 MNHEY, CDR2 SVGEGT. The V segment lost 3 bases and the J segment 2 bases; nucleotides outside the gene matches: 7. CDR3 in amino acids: CASSYSGLAGGDTDTQYF. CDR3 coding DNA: TGTGCCAGCAGTTATTCTGGACTAGCGGGGGGAGACACAGATACGCAGTATTTT.

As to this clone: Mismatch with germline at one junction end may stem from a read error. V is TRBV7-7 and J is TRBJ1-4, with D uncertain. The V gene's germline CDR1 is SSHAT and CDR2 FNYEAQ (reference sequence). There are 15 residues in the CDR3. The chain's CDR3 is CASSLGAQPYEKLFF. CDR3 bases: TGTGCTAGCAGCTTAGGAGCCCAACCGTATGAAAAACTGTTTTTT.

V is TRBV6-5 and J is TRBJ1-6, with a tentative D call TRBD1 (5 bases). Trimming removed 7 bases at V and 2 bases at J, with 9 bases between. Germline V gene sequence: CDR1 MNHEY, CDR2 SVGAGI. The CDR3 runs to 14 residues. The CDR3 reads CASKEGPYNSPLHF. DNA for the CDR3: TGTGCCAGCAAAGAGGGACCCTATAATTCACCCCTCCACTTT.

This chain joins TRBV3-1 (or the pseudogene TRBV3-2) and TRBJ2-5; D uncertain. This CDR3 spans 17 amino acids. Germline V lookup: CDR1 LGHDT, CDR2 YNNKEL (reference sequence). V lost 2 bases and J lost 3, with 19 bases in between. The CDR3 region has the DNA TGTGCCAGCAGCCAACTGGCCAGTCTAAGTCTGAAAGAGACCCAGTACTTC. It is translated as CASSQLASLSLKETQYF.